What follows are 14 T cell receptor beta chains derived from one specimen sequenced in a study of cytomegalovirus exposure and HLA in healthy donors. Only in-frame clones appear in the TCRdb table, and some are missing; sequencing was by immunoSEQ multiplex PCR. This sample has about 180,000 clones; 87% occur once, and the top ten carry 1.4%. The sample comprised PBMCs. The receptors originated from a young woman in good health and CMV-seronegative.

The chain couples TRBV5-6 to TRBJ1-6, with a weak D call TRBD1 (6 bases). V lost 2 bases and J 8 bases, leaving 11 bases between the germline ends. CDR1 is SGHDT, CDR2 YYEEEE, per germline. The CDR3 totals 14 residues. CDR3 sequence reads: CASSLGQIDSPLHF. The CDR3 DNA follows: TGTGCCAGCAGCTTAGGACAGATAGATTCACCCCTCCACTTT.

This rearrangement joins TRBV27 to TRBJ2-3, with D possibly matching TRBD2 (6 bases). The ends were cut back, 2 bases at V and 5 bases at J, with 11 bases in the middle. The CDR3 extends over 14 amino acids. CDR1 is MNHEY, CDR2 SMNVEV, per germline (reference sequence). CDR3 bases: TGTGCCAGCAGTTTAGCGGGGAAGGTAGATACGCAGTATTTT. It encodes CASSLAGKVDTQYF.

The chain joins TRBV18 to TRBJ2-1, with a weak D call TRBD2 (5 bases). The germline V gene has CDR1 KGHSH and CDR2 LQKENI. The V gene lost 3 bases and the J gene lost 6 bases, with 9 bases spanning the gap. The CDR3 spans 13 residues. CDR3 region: CASSPNGGNEQFF. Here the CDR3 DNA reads TGTGCCAGCTCACCTAACGGAGGCAATGAGCAGTTCTTC.

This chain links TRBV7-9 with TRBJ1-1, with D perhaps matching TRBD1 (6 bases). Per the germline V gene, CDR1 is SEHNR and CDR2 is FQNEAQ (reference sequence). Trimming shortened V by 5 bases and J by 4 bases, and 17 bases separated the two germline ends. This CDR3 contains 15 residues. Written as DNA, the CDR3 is TGTGCCAGCAGCATAAACAGGGTAGGAGGCACTGAAGCTTTCTTT. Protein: CASSINRVGGTEAFF.

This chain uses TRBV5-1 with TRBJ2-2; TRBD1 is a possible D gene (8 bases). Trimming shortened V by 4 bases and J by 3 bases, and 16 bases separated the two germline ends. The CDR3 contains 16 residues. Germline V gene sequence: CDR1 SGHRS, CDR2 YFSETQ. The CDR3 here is CASSSLQGGDTGELFF. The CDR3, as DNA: TGCGCCAGCAGCAGTTTACAGGGGGGGGACACCGGGGAGCTGTTTTTT.

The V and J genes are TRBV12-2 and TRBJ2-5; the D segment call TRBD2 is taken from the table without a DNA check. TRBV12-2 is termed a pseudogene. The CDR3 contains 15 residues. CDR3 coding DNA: TGTGCAAGTCGCTTGAAAGCGGGGGCGCTTGAGTCCCAGTACTTC. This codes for CASRLKAGALESQYF.

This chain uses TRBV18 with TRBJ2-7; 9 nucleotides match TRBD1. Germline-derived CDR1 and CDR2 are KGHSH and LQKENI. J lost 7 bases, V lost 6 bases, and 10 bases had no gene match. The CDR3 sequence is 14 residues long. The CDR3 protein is CASSHRDRDREQYF. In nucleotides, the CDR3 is TGTGCCAGCTCTCACCGGGACAGGGACAGGGAGCAGTACTTC.

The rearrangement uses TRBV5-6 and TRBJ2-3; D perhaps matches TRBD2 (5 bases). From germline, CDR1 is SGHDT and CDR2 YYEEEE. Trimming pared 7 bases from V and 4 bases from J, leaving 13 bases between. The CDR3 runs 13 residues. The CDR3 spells CASGRADSDTQYF. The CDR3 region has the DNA TGTGCCAGCGGCCGGGCGGACTCAGATACGCAGTATTTT. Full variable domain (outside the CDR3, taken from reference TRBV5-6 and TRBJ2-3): DAGVTQSPTHLIKTRGQQVTLRCSPKSGHDTVSWYQQALGQGPQFIFQYYEEEERQRGNFPDRFSGHQFPNYSSELNVNALLLGDSALYLCASGRADSDTQYFGPGTRLTVL.

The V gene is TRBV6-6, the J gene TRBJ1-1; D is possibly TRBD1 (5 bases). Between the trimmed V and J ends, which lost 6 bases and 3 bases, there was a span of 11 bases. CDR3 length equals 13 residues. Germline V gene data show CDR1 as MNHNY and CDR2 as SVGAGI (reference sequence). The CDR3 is CASSKDRHTEAFF. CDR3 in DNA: TGTGCCAGCAGCAAAGACAGACACACTGAAGCTTTCTTT.

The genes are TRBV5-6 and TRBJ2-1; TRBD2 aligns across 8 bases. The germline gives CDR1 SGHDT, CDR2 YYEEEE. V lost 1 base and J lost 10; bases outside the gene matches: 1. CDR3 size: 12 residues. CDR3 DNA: TGTGCCAGCAGCTTGATAGCGGGGGAGCAGTTCTTC. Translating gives CASSLIAGEQFF.

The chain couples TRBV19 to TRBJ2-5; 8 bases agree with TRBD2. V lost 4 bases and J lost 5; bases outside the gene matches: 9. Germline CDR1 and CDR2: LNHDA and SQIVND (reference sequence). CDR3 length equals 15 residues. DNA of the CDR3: TGTGCCAGTAGTAGTAGCGGGGTTTCAGGGGAGACCCAGTACTTC. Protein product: CASSSSGVSGETQYF.

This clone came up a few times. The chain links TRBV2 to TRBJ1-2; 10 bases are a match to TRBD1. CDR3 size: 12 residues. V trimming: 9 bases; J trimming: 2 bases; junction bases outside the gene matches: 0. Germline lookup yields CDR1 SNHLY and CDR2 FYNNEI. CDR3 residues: CARGQGNYGYTF. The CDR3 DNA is TGTGCCAGGGGACAGGGGAACTATGGCTACACCTTC.

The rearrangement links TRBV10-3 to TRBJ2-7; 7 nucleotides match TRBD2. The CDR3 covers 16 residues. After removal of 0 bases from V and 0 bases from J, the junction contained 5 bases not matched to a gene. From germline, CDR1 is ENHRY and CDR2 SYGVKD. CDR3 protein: CAISESGRGSSYEQYF. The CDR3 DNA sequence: TGTGCCATCAGTGAGTCCGGGCGGGGGAGCTCCTACGAGCAGTACTTC.

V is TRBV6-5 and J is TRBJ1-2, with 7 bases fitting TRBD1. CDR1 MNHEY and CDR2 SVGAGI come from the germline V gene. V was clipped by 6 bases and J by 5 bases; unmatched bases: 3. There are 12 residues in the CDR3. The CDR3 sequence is CASSGTEYGYTF. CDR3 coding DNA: TGTGCCAGCAGCGGGACAGAGTATGGCTACACCTTC.